This T cell receptor beta chain came from a study of tumor and adjacent non-tumor tissue in lung cancer. RNA was extracted from bulk tissue without any cell sorting. Whole-study findings and limits: In normal lung, the top 100 clones were significantly more dominant than in tumor.

Three rounds of nested PCR, following a modified ARM-PCR protocol, produced the TCRbeta library. TCRdb re-called the multiplex PCR reads with MiXCR, one entry per CDR3 protein. The table has 70,000 to 90,000 distinct CDR3 sequences, 80% seen once. Germline V gives CDR1 DFQATT, CDR2 SNEGSKA (reference sequence). CDR3 length: 15 residues. About this clonotype itself: Its matching antigen is unknown. One end of the junction does not line up with germline, which may come from a read error.

The sequence was collected from a woman aged 45-59 years with non-small cell lung cancer. Material for sequencing was lung tumor tissue. The chain joins TRBV20-1 to TRBJ2-5; 7 positions match TRBD1. The CDR3 DNA follows: TGCAGTGCTAGGAACCTCCGGGACAGCCAAGAGGCCCAGTACTTC. It yields the protein CSARNLRDSQEAQYF.